This is a list of T cell receptor beta chains from one sample in a study of blood T cell repertoires in COVID-19. Generated by immunoSEQ multiplex PCR, the TCRdb table keeps only in-frame clones and is missing some. The sample consists of about 73,000 clones, 65% to 85% of them appearing once. The source material was peripheral blood. The receptors stem from a woman aged 60-70 years with acute or convalescent COVID-19. Each CDR3 is given with its conserved first and last residue. Fields, in order: clone size, V gene, J gene, D gene, CDR3 protein, CDR3 DNA. The D gene is left open where the match is weak. Part of the rows lack a size; the others show once, few, many or a class for expanded clones.

-,TRBV30,TRBJ2-1,TRBD2,CAWSPGLATNEQFF,TGTGCCTGGAGTCCGGGACTAGCGACGAATGAGCAGTTCTTC
-,TRBV27,TRBJ1-1,-,CASSFRGSTEAFF,TGTGCCAGCAGTTTTCGGGGTTCCACTGAAGCTTTCTTT
once,TRBV7-3,TRBJ1-1,-,CASSRNRDTEAFF,TGTGCCAGCAGCCGAAACAGGGACACTGAAGCTTTCTTT
-,TRBV18,TRBJ1-5,TRBD1,CASSRTGGGNQPQHF,TGTGCCAGCTCAAGGACAGGGGGAGGCAATCAGCCCCAGCATTTT
-,TRBV6-1,TRBJ1-6,-,CASSDGQTYNSPLHF,TGTGCCAGCAGTGACGGACAGACCTATAATTCACCCCTCCACTTT
-,TRBV10-2,TRBJ1-2,-,CASSEGQVGDYGYTF,TGCGCCAGCAGTGAGGGACAAGTAGGGGACTATGGCTACACCTTC
few,TRBV3-1/TRBV3-2,TRBJ1-3,-,CASSRDSGFLSGNTIYF,TGTGCCAGCAGCCGAGACTCAGGGTTTCTCTCTGGAAACACCATATATTTT
-,TRBV2,TRBJ1-1,TRBD1,CASKGQVNTEAFF,TGTGCCAGCAAAGGACAGGTGAACACTGAAGCTTTCTTT
-,TRBV7-8,TRBJ1-3,-,CASSLLSSGNTIYF,TGTGCCAGCAGCTTATTGAGCTCTGGAAACACCATATATTTT
-,TRBV7-9,TRBJ2-7,-,CASSLYPSSYEQYF,TGTGCCAGCAGCTTGTACCCGAGCTCCTACGAGCAGTACTTC
-,TRBV18,TRBJ2-7,TRBD2,CASSPLREFHEQYF,TGTGCCAGCTCACCACTGCGGGAGTTCCACGAGCAGTACTTC
-,TRBV28,TRBJ1-3,-,CASRGMMGRLADTIYF,TGTGCCAGCAGGGGAATGATGGGAAGGTTAGCGGACACCATATATTTT
-,TRBV4-1,TRBJ1-1,TRBD1,CASSQAGTGAVHTEAFF,TGCGCCAGCAGCCAAGCCGGGACAGGGGCCGTGCACACTGAAGCTTTCTTT
-,TRBV19,TRBJ2-3,-,CASSFSAIATLSSTDTQYF,TGTGCCAGTAGTTTTTCGGCGATAGCGACCCTTTCTAGCACAGATACGCAGTATTTT
-,TRBV18,TRBJ1-1,-,CASSPGEGSGVMNTEAFF,TGTGCCAGCTCACCAGGCGAAGGGTCGGGGGTCATGAACACTGAAGCTTTCTTT
-,TRBV6-5,TRBJ1-1,TRBD1,CASSLTGGTEAFF,TGTGCCAGCAGTCTTACAGGGGGCACTGAAGCTTTCTTT
few,TRBV19,TRBJ1-6,-,CASSVDSVNSPLHF,TGTGCCAGTAGTGTGGACAGTGTTAATTCACCCCTCCACTTT
-,TRBV10-3,TRBJ2-5,TRBD1,CAISGQGQETQYF,TGTGCCATCAGCGGACAGGGCCAAGAGACCCAGTACTTC
-,TRBV9,TRBJ2-1,-,CASSVSWYNEQFF,TGTGCCAGCAGCGTAAGCTGGTACAATGAGCAGTTCTTC